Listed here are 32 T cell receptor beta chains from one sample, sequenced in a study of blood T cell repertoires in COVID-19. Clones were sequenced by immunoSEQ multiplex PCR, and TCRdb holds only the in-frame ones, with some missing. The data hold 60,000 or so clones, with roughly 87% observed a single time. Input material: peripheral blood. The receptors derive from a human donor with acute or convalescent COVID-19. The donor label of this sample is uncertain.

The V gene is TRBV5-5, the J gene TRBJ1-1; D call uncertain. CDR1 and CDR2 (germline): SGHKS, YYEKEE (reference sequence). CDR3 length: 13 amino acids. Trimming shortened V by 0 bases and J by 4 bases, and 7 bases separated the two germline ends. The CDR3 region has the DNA TGTGCCAGCAGCTTGGACGTACTCACTGAAGCTTTCTTT. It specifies CASSLDVLTEAFF.

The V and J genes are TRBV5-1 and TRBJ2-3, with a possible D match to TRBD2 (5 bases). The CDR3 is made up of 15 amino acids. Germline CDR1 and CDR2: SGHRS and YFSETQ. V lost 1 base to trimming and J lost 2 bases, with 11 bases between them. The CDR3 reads CASSLLSGYTDTQYF. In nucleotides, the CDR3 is TGCGCCAGCAGCTTGCTGTCGGGATACACAGATACGCAGTATTTT.

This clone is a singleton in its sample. The CDR3 nucleotides read TGCGCCAGCACAACCGACATCGGTTATGGCTACACCTTC. This encodes CASTTDIGYGYTF. The rearrangement uses TRBV5-1 and TRBJ1-2; D is uncertain. CDR3 length: 13 amino acids. From germline, CDR1 is SGHRS and CDR2 YFSETQ. V dropped 6 bases and J dropped 5 bases, with 14 bases sitting between them.

The CDR3 sequence: CASSPSQGIYGYTF. For the CDR3, the DNA is TGTGCCAGCAGCCCCTCCCAGGGGATCTATGGCTACACCTTC. This chain uses TRBV5-4 with TRBJ1-2, with TRBD1 as a possible D gene (6 bases). This CDR3 is 14 amino acids long. With 4 bases removed from V and 4 bases from J, the gap between germline ends came to 14 bases. From germline, CDR1 is SGHNT and CDR2 YYREEE (reference sequence).

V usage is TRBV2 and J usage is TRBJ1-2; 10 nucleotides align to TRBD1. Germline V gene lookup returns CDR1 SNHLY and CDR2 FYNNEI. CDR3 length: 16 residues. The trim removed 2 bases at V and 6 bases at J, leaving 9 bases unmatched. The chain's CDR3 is CASSEKGRQGADGYTF. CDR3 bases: TGTGCCAGCAGTGAAAAAGGTAGACAGGGGGCTGATGGCTACACCTTC.

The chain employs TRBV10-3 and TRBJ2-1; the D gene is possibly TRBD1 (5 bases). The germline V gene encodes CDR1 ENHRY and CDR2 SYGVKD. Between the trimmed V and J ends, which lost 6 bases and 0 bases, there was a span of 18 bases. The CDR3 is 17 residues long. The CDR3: CAIRKTESLSSYNEQFF. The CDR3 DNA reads TGTGCCATCAGAAAGACAGAGTCACTGAGCTCCTACAATGAGCAGTTCTTC.

DNA for the CDR3: TGTGCCAGCAGTTCCTTATGGCCCGGACAGGCCTACGAGCAGTACTTC. This encodes CASSSLWPGQAYEQYF. The chain carries TRBV27 and TRBJ2-7, with TRBD1 identical over 7 bases. The length of the CDR3 is 16 residues. V dropped 4 bases and J dropped 2; count of bases not matched to a gene: 11. Germline loops: CDR1 MNHEY, CDR2 SMNVEV (reference sequence).

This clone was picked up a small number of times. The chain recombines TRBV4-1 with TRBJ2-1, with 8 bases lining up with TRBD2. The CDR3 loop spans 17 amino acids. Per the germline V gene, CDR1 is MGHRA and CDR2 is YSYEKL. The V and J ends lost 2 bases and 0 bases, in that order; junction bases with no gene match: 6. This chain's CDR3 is CASSQQPGGSSYNEQFF. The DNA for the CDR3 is TGCGCCAGCAGCCAACAACCGGGGGGGAGCTCCTACAATGAGCAGTTCTTC.

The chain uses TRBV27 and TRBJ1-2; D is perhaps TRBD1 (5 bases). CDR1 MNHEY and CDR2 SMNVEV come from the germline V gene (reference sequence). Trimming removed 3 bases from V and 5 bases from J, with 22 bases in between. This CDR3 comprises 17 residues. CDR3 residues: CASSFRGDGPITYGYTF. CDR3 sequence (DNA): TGTGCCAGCAGTTTCCGCGGGGACGGACCGATTACTTATGGCTACACCTTC.

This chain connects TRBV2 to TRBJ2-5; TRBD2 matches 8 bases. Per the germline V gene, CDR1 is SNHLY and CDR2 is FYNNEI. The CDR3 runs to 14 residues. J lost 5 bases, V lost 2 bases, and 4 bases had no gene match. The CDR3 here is CASSETGGGETQYF. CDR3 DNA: TGTGCCAGCAGTGAAACGGGAGGGGGTGAGACCCAGTACTTC.

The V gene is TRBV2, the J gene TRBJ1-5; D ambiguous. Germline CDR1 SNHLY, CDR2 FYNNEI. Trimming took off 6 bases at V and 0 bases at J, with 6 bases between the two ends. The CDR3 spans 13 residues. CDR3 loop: CASSGVSNQPQHF. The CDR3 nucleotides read TGTGCCAGCAGCGGAGTTAGCAATCAGCCCCAGCATTTT.

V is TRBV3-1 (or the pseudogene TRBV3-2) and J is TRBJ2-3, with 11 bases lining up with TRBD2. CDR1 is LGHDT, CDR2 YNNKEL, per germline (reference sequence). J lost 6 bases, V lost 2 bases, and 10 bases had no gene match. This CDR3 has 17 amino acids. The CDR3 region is CASSQPRASGGRDTQYF. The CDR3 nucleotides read TGTGCCAGCAGCCAACCCCGGGCTAGCGGGGGGAGGGATACGCAGTATTTT.

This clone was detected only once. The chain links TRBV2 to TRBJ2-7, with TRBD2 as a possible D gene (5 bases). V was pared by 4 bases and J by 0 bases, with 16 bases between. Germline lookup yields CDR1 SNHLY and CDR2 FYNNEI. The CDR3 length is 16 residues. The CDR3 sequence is CASSGYSEKGSYEQYV. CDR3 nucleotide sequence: TGTGCCAGCAGTGGTTATAGCGAGAAGGGCTCCTACGAGCAGTACGTC.

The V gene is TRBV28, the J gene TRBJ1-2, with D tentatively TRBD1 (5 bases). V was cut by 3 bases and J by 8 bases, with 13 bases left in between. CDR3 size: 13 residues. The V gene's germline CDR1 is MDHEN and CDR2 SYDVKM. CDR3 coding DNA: TGTGCCAGCAGTTTTTTAGGGGCCGCCGGCTACACCTTC. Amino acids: CASSFLGAAGYTF.

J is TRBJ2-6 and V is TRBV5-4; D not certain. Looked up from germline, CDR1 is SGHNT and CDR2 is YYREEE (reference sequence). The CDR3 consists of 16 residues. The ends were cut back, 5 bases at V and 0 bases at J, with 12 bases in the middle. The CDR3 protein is CASRLSATSGANVLTF. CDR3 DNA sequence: TGTGCCAGCAGACTTAGTGCCACCTCTGGGGCCAACGTCCTGACTTTC. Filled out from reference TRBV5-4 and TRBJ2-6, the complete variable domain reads ETGVTQSPTHLIKTRGQQVTLRCSSQSGHNTVSWYQQALGQGPQFIFQYYREEENGRGNFPPRFSGLQFPNYSSELNVNALELDDSALYLCASRLSATSGANVLTFGAGSRLTVL.

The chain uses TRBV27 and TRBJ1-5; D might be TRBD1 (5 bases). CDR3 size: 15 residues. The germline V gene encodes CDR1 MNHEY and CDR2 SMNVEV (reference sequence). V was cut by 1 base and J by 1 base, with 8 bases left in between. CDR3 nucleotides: TGTGCCAGCAGTTTATTAGGGGCAAGCAATCAGCCCCAGCATTTT. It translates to CASSLLGASNQPQHF.

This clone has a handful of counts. The CDR3 spells CASSAGGTLYEQYF. CDR3 nucleotide sequence: TGTGCCAGCAGCGCAGGAGGTACACTCTACGAGCAGTACTTC. The rearrangement links TRBV5-4 to TRBJ2-7; a possible D gene is TRBD2 (5 bases). The CDR3 covers 14 residues. Germline V CDR1 and CDR2: SGHNT, YYREEE (reference sequence). The germline V and J ends were trimmed by 4 bases and 3 bases, with 14 bases remaining between them.

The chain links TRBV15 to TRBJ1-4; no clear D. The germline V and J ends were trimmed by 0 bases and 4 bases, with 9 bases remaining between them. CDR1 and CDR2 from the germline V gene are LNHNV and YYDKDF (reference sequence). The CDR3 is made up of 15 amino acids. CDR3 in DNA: TGTGCCACCAGCAGAGATTACAGTCTTAATGAAAAACTGTTTTTT. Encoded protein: CATSRDYSLNEKLFF.

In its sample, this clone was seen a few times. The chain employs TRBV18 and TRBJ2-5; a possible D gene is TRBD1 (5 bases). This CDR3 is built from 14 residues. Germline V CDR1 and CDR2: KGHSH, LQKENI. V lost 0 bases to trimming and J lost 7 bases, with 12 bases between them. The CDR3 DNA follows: TGTGCCAGCTCACCACCGTCGCAGGGCGGGACCCAGTACTTC. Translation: CASSPPSQGGTQYF.

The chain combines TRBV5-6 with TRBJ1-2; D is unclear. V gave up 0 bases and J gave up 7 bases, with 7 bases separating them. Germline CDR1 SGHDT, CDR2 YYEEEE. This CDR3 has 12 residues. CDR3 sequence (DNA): TGTGCCAGCAGCTTGGGTCACGGTGGCTACACCTTC. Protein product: CASSLGHGGYTF.

The CDR3, as DNA: TGTGCCAGCTCACCAATGGCAGATTCCGAGCAGTACTTC. It specifies CASSPMADSEQYF. The chain combines TRBV18 with TRBJ2-7; no clear D gene. The CDR3 extends over 13 amino acids. Trimming took 2 bases from V and 6 from J, leaving 11 bases between them. The germline V gene encodes CDR1 KGHSH and CDR2 LQKENI.

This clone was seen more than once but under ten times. CDR3 residues: CAISARGQDEQFF. The CDR3 DNA reads as TGTGCCATCAGTGCGCGGGGCCAGGATGAGCAGTTCTTC. V usage is TRBV10-3 and J usage is TRBJ2-1; perhaps TRBD2 as D (6 bases). The germline V and J ends were trimmed by 4 bases and 8 bases, with 12 bases remaining between them. The CDR3 runs 13 residues. Looked up from germline, CDR1 is ENHRY and CDR2 is SYGVKD.

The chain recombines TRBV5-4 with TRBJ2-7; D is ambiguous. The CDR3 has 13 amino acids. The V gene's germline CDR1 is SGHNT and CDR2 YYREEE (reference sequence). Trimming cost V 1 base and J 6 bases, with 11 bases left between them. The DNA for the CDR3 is TGTGCCAGCAGCTTGAATTCCGTCCTCGAGCAGTACGTC. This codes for CASSLNSVLEQYV.

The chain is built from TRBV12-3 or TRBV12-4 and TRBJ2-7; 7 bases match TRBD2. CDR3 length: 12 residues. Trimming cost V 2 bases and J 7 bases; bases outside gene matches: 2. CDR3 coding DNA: TGTGCCAGCAGTTTAAGCGGGGCGGAGCAGTACGTC. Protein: CASSLSGAEQYV.

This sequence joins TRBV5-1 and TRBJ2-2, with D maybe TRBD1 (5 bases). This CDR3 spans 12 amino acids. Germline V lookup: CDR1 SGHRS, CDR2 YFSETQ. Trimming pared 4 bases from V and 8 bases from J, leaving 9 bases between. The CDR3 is CASSTPGGELFF. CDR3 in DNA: TGCGCCAGCAGCACCCCAGGGGGGGAGCTGTTTTTT. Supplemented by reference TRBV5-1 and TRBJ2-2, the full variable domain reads KAGVTQTPRYLIKTRGQQVTLSCSPISGHRSVSWYQQTPGQGLQFLFEYFSETQRNKGNFPGRFSGRQFSNSRSEMNVSTLELGDSALYLCASSTPGGELFFGEGSRLTVL.

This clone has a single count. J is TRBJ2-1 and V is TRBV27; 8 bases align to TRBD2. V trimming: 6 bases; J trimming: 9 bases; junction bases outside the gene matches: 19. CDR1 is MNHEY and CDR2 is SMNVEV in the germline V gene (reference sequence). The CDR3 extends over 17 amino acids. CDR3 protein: CASSPILLAEIRGEQFF. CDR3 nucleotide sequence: TGTGCCAGCAGCCCCATATTACTAGCGGAGATTCGGGGTGAGCAGTTCTTC.

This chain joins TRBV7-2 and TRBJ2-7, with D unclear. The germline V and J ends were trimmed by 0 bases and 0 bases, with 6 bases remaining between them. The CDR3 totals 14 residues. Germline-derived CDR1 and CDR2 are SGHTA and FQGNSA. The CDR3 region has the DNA TGTGCCAGCAGCTTAGCTCTAGTCTCCTACGAGCAGTACTTC. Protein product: CASSLALVSYEQYF.

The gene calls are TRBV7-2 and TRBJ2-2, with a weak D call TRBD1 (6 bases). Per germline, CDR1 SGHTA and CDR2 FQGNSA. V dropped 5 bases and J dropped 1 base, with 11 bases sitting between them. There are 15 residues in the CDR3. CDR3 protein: CASSPSTGNTGELFF. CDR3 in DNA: TGTGCCAGCAGCCCCTCGACAGGGAACACCGGGGAGCTGTTTTTT.

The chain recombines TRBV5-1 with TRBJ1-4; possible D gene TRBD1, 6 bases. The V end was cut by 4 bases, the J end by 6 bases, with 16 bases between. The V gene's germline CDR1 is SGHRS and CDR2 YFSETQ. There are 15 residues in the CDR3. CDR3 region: CASSIPGTPDEKLFF. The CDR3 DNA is TGCGCCAGCAGCATCCCCGGGACACCCGATGAAAAACTGTTTTTT.

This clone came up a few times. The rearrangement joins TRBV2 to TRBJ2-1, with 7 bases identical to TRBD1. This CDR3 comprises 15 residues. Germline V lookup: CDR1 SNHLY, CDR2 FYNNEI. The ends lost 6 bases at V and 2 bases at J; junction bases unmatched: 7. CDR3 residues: CASRARDSPYNEQFF. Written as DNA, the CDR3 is TGTGCCAGCAGAGCCCGGGACAGTCCCTACAATGAGCAGTTCTTC.

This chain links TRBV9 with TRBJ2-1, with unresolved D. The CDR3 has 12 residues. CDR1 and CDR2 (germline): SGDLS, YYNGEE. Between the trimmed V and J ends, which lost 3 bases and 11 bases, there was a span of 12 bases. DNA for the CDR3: TGTGCCAGCAGCGGTCCTCTAGAAAAGCAGTTCTTC. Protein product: CASSGPLEKQFF.

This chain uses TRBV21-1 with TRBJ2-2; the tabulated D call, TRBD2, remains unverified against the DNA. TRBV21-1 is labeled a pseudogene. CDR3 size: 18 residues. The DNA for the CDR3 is TGTGCCAGCCAAACCCAGGGGACTAGCGGGAGTTCGGGCGGGGAGCTGTTTTTT. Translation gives CASQTQGTSGSSGGELFF.